This T cell receptor (beta chain) was retrieved from a study of T cells in localized non-small cell lung cancer (TCRdb year 2020). In the study overall: The study analyzed T cell repertoires of about 230 early-stage NSCLC patients, comparing tumors and uninvolved tumor-adjacent lungs. Of the NSCLC patients, about 130 were male and around 99 were female, and the mean age was approximately 66 years. The cohort comprised roughly 240 treatment-naïve NSCLC patients with resected, localized lung tumors. The study at large found these results: The highest T cell clonality was observed in uninvolved tumor-adjacent lung, where clonality exceeded that of tumor, suggesting that antigenic responses were more focused in uninvolved tumor-adjacent lung. Longer overall survival was associated with higher T cell density in blood, whereas shorter survival was associated with higher clonality in adjacent lung. Because multi-region tumor sequencing was not performed, intratumor heterogeneity could not be ruled out. A median of 57 of the top 100 tumor clones turned up in the paired uninvolved adjacent lung, and about 28 of those clones also ranked among the top 100 of that same adjacent lung. Because the study design was exploratory, TCR variables were selected using unadjusted p-values without false-discovery rate correction.

Note on this clone: Its recognized antigen is unknown. No per-base quality is available; no much larger clone lies one base away.

At diagnosis, peripheral blood, uninvolved tumor-adjacent lung and tumor were collected and were preserved as a mix of fresh-frozen and FFPE material. For TCR repertoire profiling, blood samples were analyzed in the form of peripheral blood mononuclear cells. Deletion took 5 bases off V and 2 bases off J, with a span of 9 bases between the germline ends. Taken from the germline V gene (reference sequence), the CDR1 and CDR2 loops are SGHAT and FQDESV. The CDR3, from cysteine to phenylalanine, totals 13 residues. Just CDR3 DNA is preserved here, 39 bases in frame from base 1. The immunoSEQ Assay was used to sequence TCR beta CDR3 regions from DNA. The source study handled its data this way. To compute T cell density, TCR beta template counts were normalized to usable DNA, which was estimated by amplifying housekeeping genes. Richness was estimated using the preseqR package, with extrapolation to 400,000 templates for PBMC samples and to 120,000 templates for tissue samples. Clonality was calculated as one minus Pielou's evenness. Differential abundance testing on productive amino-acid clonotypes, with a minimum total count of 5 and an alpha of 0.1, was used to identify tissue-enriched TCRs. The Jaccard Index and the Morisita Overlap Index were used to measure repertoire overlap between compartments. GLIPH grouped TCR beta CDR3s together with public tetramer-defined viral CDR3s, and a viral motif had to include at least three viral sequences and show V-gene enrichment. TCRdb took this table from immuneACCESS and kept in-frame rearrangements with V and J called. Such tables lack part of the clones; where checked against another copy, unresolved V genes explain under half of the gap, and the rest is unexplained. That table supplies the V and J calls and clone size; D and trimming were determined from the DNA. The sample table contains tens of thousands of clones; only one count was recorded for about 85% of them. The ten largest clones take up 7.1% of the sample.

The chain links TRBV11-1 with TRBJ1-2, with a weak D call of TRBD1 (5 bases match). Sequencing was performed on peripheral blood, taken before any cancer treatment. The TCR comes from a woman aged 18-49 years with stage III lung adenocarcinoma. The CDR3 protein is CASSQDKNYGYTF. In nucleotides, the sequence is TGTGCCAGCAGCCAGGACAAGAACTATGGCTACACCTTC.